What follows are 11 T cell receptor beta chains derived from one specimen sequenced in a study of T cells after yellow fever vaccination. TCRdb called the 5' RACE reads again in MiXCR, with one record for every CDR3 protein. Here the sample spans more than 95,000 distinct CDR3 sequences, about 7% being singletons. This specimen was CD4+ T cells sorted from PBMCs, taken roughly 10 days after the first yellow fever vaccination. These receptors all come from a man between 18 and 35 years old who received the YFV17D yellow fever vaccine.

This clonotype was found many times. The chain employs TRBV9 and TRBJ1-3; D unresolved. CDR1 SGDLS and CDR2 YYNGEE come from the germline V gene. The germline V and J ends were trimmed by 2 bases and 0 bases, with 9 bases remaining between them. This CDR3 is built from 15 residues. The CDR3 DNA follows: TGTGCCAGCAGCGTTAACGGAGGCTCTGGAAACACCATATATTTT. It translates to CASSVNGGSGNTIYF.

For this clonotype: A much more abundant neighbour one base away suggests this may be a read error. The V gene is TRBV10-3, the J gene TRBJ1-6; TRBD1 aligns across 7 bases. Trimming cost V 0 bases and J 9 bases; bases outside gene matches: 11. Germline V gene data show CDR1 as ENHRY and CDR2 as SYGVKD. The CDR3 covers 17 residues. The CDR3 reads CAISESTSTGRSSPLHF. The CDR3 nucleotides read TGTGCCATCAGTGAGTCGACTTCGACAGGGAGGAGTTCACCCCTCCACTTT.

This clonotype was counted at least ten times. This chain joins TRBV12-3 or TRBV12-4 and TRBJ2-3, with 10 bases aligning to TRBD2. Trimming removed 6 bases from V and 2 bases from J; junction bases left unmatched: 11. CDR3 length: 17 amino acids. DNA for the CDR3: TGTGCCAGCAGCTTTGGCAGGCTAGCGGGGGTCACAGATACGCAGTATTTT. It yields the protein CASSFGRLAGVTDTQYF.

This clonotype was counted at least ten times. The chain joins TRBV5-4 to TRBJ2-7; 10 bases fit TRBD1. In germline, CDR1 is SGHNT, CDR2 YYREEE (reference sequence). CDR3 length equals 15 residues. After removal of 0 bases from V and 1 base from J, the junction contained 1 base not matched to a gene. CDR3 region: CASSLVGQGSYEQYF. The CDR3 region has the DNA TGTGCCAGCAGCTTGGTGGGACAGGGGTCCTACGAGCAGTACTTC.

This clonotype was seen at least ten times. CDR3 in amino acids: CASSIADREKLFF. In nucleotides, the CDR3 is TGTGCCAGCAGTATCGCCGACAGGGAAAAACTGTTTTTT. The chain has TRBV6-1 and TRBJ1-4; tentatively, D is TRBD1 (6 bases). Per the germline V gene, CDR1 is MNHNS and CDR2 is SASEGT. The CDR3 covers 13 residues. The V end lost 5 bases, the J end lost 8 bases, and 12 bases lay between the germline ends.

The chain uses TRBV5-4 and TRBJ1-1; D unresolved. The V gene lost 2 bases and the J gene lost 3 bases, with 17 bases spanning the gap. Germline loops: CDR1 SGHNT, CDR2 YYREEE (reference sequence). The CDR3 totals 16 residues. For the CDR3, the DNA is TGTGCCAGCAGCTTAAGGCTCGGCCGCGGGGACACTGAAGCTTTCTTT. Translated: CASSLRLGRGDTEAFF.

In this sample, this clonotype turned up many times. This chain uses TRBV10-3 with TRBJ1-5, with D hard to call. Per germline, CDR1 ENHRY and CDR2 SYGVKD. The germline V and J ends were trimmed by 7 bases and 4 bases, with 11 bases remaining between them. The CDR3 has 13 residues. The CDR3 DNA is TGTGCCATCATGGCGGGGAAAAATCAGCCCCAGCATTTT. Its protein product is CAIMAGKNQPQHF.

In its sample, this clonotype was seen many times. The chain links TRBV20-1 to TRBJ2-5, with 8 positions matching TRBD1. CDR3 length: 11 residues. After removal of 6 bases from V and 4 bases from J, the junction contained 1 base not matched to a gene. Germline V CDR1 and CDR2: DFQATT, SNEGSKA (reference sequence). The CDR3 is CSADRGETQYF. As DNA, the CDR3 is TGCAGTGCCGACAGGGGAGAGACCCAGTACTTC.

This clonotype was seen repeatedly, ten times or more. The rearrangement joins TRBV7-3 to TRBJ1-1; D gene uncertain. CDR3 length: 14 residues. V was cut by 2 bases and J by 1 base, with 8 bases left in between. Germline CDR1 SGHTA, CDR2 FQGTGA. Here the CDR3 DNA reads TGTGCCAGCAGCTTACGAAGAGGGAACACTGAAGCTTTCTTT. Its protein is CASSLRRGNTEAFF.

In the case of this clonotype: Given a much more abundant clone one base away, this may be a read error. This rearrangement joins TRBV20-1 to TRBJ2-3; TRBD2 might be the D (5 bases). CDR1 is DFQATT and CDR2 is SNEGSKA in the germline V gene (reference sequence). V gave up 0 bases and J gave up 6 bases, with 19 bases separating them. The CDR3 totals 16 residues. The CDR3 coding sequence is TGCAGTGCTAGAGATCGTAAGGCTAGCTTACATGATACGCAGTATTTT. This encodes CSARDRKASLHDTQYF.

This clonotype was detected ten times or more. The chain joins TRBV18 to TRBJ2-1; D might be TRBD1 (6 bases). Trimming pared 6 bases from V and 0 bases from J, leaving 15 bases between. Germline V gene data show CDR1 as KGHSH and CDR2 as LQKENI. This CDR3 is 16 amino acids long. For the CDR3, the DNA is TGTGCCAGCTCTTTCCGACAGGCCCTCTCCTACAATGAGCAGTTCTTC. It is translated as CASSFRQALSYNEQFF.